The source of this T cell receptor beta chain is a study of shared clonotypes between healthy human individuals. Findings and limits, study-wide: Generation probabilities of non-shared clonotypes were lower (relative to those shared by all four donors).

CDR3 length: 14 amino acids. The V end was cut by 0 bases, the J end by 1 base, with 6 bases between. Germline CDR1 is LGHNA and CDR2 is YNFKEQ. Points on this clone: Its antigen is not identified.

Original analysis: Because ImmunoSEQ provided only junction sequences with no quality scores, the filtering differed. Repertoires were generated with immunoSEQ multiplex PCR, while TCRdb's copy carries only in-frame clones and drops some. V, J and clone size were drawn from that table, and D and trimming were deduced from the DNA. Of around 1.6 million clones listed, around 98% are singletons. The receptor was derived from a man in his thirties or forties in good health. Sequenced: naive CD4+ T cells sorted from blood. The subset was: CD45RA+ positively selected. This sequence joins TRBV4-2 and TRBJ2-5, with D unclear. CDR3 nucleotide sequence: TGTGCCAGCAGCCAAGAGAAGTCCCAAGAGACCCAGTACTTC. Translated, it gives CASSQEKSQETQYF.